The 11 T cell receptor beta chains below were found in one sample sequenced in a study of Graves' ophthalmopathy and Graves' hyperthyroidism. Amplification of TCR beta CDR3 regions used RNA transcripts. Investigators did first-round RT-PCR with HTBI primers, then second-round multiplex PCR. MiXCR, applied by TCRdb to the multiplex PCR reads, yields one record per CDR3 protein. Counted here are 650,000 to 900,000 distinct CDR3 sequences, roughly 40% occurring once; the ten biggest clones make up 44%. Specimen: peripheral blood. These receptors all stem from an adult man with Graves' ophthalmopathy.

The chain employs TRBV19 and TRBJ2-7; D gene unclear. Germline-derived CDR1 and CDR2 are LNHDA and SQIVND (reference sequence). This CDR3 has 11 amino acids. The V end was cut by 4 bases, the J end by 5 bases, with 6 bases between. Written as DNA, the CDR3 is TGTGCCAGTAGTACCTGGAACGAGCAGTACTTC. It is translated as CASSTWNEQYF.

This chain joins TRBV25-1 and TRBJ1-6, with 9 bases aligning to TRBD1. The CDR3 consists of 16 residues. V shed 3 bases and J 8 bases; nucleotides not matched to a gene: 8. CDR1 and CDR2 from the germline V gene are MGHDK and SYGVNS. For the CDR3, the DNA is TGTGCCAGCAGTGATAGTGCCGGGACAGGGCATTCACCCCTCCACTTT. Translating it yields CASSDSAGTGHSPLHF.

Only a few counts were recorded for this clonotype. The chain links TRBV19 to TRBJ2-5; D is ambiguous. Per germline, CDR1 LNHDA and CDR2 SQIVND (reference sequence). Trimming took 9 bases from V and 3 from J, leaving 23 bases between them. This CDR3 comprises 16 residues. The CDR3 DNA reads TGTGCCAGCACAAAAAAGTACTACGTCCAAAAAGAGACCCAGTACTTC. Amino acid sequence: CASTKKYYVQKETQYF.

The chain is built from TRBV20-1 and TRBJ2-2; D remains ambiguous. Trimming removed 3 bases from V and 5 bases from J, with 16 bases in between. CDR1 and CDR2 from the germline V gene are DFQATT and SNEGSKA (reference sequence). The CDR3 is 15 amino acids. Here the CDR3 reads CSASVDARETGELFF. CDR3 in DNA: TGCAGTGCTAGTGTGGACGCGCGTGAGACCGGGGAGCTGTTTTTT.

The chain is built from TRBV7-6 and TRBJ2-5, with D possibly being TRBD1 (7 bases). The germline V gene encodes CDR1 SGHVS and CDR2 FNYEAQ. This CDR3 contains 21 residues. V was cut by 0 bases and J by 2 bases, with 28 bases left in between. The CDR3 region is CASSLARSSGQQGDSQETQYF. The CDR3 nucleotides read TGTGCCAGCAGCTTAGCTCGTTCCTCGGGACAGCAGGGGGACTCTCAAGAGACCCAGTACTTC.

In the case of this clonotype: At one end, the junction sequence differs from germline, possibly due to a read error. The V and J genes are TRBV10-3 and TRBJ1-1, with D possibly TRBD1 on 6 matching bases. CDR1 is ENHRY, CDR2 SYGVKD, per germline. The CDR3 has 14 amino acids. The CDR3 reads CASSWGAENTEAFF. In DNA, the CDR3 is TGTGCCAGCAGTTGGGGGGCCGAGAACACTGAAGCTTTCTTT.

The genes are TRBV13 and TRBJ1-1, with 7 bases identical to TRBD1. Germline V gives CDR1 PRHDT, CDR2 FYEKMQ (reference sequence). This CDR3 is 16 amino acids long. The V segment lost 6 bases and the J segment 1 base; nucleotides outside the gene matches: 11. The CDR3 DNA is TGTGCCAGCAGTTCGATTTTCAGGGGGTCGAACACTGAAGCTTTCTTT. It yields the protein CASSSIFRGSNTEAFF.

This clonotype occurred many times. V and J are TRBV2 and TRBJ2-5; 12 nucleotides agree with TRBD2. Germline CDR1 reads SNHLY; CDR2 reads FYNNEI. With 6 bases clipped from V and 2 bases from J, the junction kept 4 bases outside the gene matches. The CDR3 is 15 amino acids. The DNA of the CDR3 is TGTGCCAGCAGACAACTAGCGGGGGGTCAAGAGACCCAGTACTTC. Protein product: CASRQLAGGQETQYF.

This sequence joins TRBV25-1 and TRBJ1-6; the D gene is possibly TRBD1 (5 bases). This CDR3 has 13 residues. CDR1 MGHDK and CDR2 SYGVNS come from the germline V gene. CDR3 sequence (DNA): TGTGGCACCCGCAGGGTGTATAATTCACCCCTCCACTTT. This encodes CGTRRVYNSPLHF. The full variable domain, in which reference TRBV25-1 and TRBJ1-6 provide the parts outside the CDR3, is EADIYQTPRYLVIGTGKKITLECSQTMGHDKMYWYQQDPGMELHLIHYSYGVNSTEKGDLSSESTVSRIRTEHFPLTLESARPSHTSQYLCGTRRVYNSPLHFGNGTRLTVT.

J is TRBJ2-1 and V is TRBV7-2; 11 nucleotides agree with TRBD2. The J segment lost 3 bases and the V segment lost 8 bases, leaving 3 bases of the junction unmatched. CDR3 size: 14 residues. CDR1 and CDR2 (germline): SGHTA, FQGNSA. This CDR3 reads CASQLAGGYNEQFF. The DNA of the CDR3 is TGTGCCAGCCAGCTAGCGGGGGGCTACAATGAGCAGTTCTTC.

This chain uses TRBV15 with TRBJ1-1; possible D gene TRBD1, 5 bases. Between the trimmed V and J ends, which lost 3 bases and 7 bases, there was a span of 24 bases. Germline CDR1 LNHNV, CDR2 YYDKDF (reference sequence). The CDR3 covers 17 residues. The CDR3 is CATSSQGVRSSPYEAFF. The CDR3 nucleotides are TGTGCCACCAGCAGCCAAGGGGTCAGGAGTAGCCCCTATGAAGCTTTCTTT.